The 15 T cell receptor beta chains below come from one sample, sequenced in a study of CD8+ T cells in alopecia areata. Extracted RNA was reverse transcribed, and the resulting cDNA served as sequencing template. The table came from immunoSEQ multiplex PCR; TCRdb's copy has only in-frame clones and leaves some out. The sample has roughly 110,000 clones; 65% to 85% are singletons. The treatment here: oral pan-JAK inhibitor, 5-10 mg twice daily. Sample: CD8+ T cells sorted from blood, taken at week 24, from a patient treated with tofacitinib. The origin of the receptors is a human donor with alopecia areata.

The CDR3 protein is CASSEGLGNEKLFF. CDR3 sequence (DNA): TGTGCCAGCAGCGAAGGGCTCGGGAATGAAAAACTGTTTTTT. The gene calls are TRBV7-2 and TRBJ1-4; no definite D call. Germline lookup yields CDR1 SGHTA and CDR2 FQGNSA. The CDR3 consists of 14 residues. Deletions cut 5 bases from V and 5 bases from J, with 12 bases between.

The sample holds a few counts of this clone. The CDR3 DNA reads TGTGCCAGTAGTATTAGCACAGATACGCAGTATTTT. Translation gives CASSISTDTQYF. This chain uses TRBV19 with TRBJ2-3; no reliable D call. The CDR3 has 12 residues. Germline lookup yields CDR1 LNHDA and CDR2 SQIVND (reference sequence). Trimming left V 3 bases short and J 0 bases short, with 1 base between.

The rearrangement links TRBV7-6 to TRBJ2-3, with D perhaps matching TRBD1 (6 bases). Trimming removed 1 base from V and 2 bases from J, with 10 bases in between. The CDR3 contains 15 residues. Per the germline V gene, CDR1 is SGHVS and CDR2 is FNYEAQ. CDR3 amino acids: CASSLVGQTTDTQYF. The CDR3 DNA follows: TGTGCCAGCAGCTTAGTTGGACAGACCACAGATACGCAGTATTTT.

This chain uses TRBV5-1 with TRBJ2-7; TRBD2 might be the D (5 bases). The CDR3 contains 12 residues. Germline V gene sequence: CDR1 SGHRS, CDR2 YFSETQ. The V gene lost 4 bases and the J gene lost 4 bases, with 9 bases spanning the gap. The CDR3 DNA follows: TGCGCCAGCAGCGGAAGAGGGTACGAGCAGTACTTC. Residues: CASSGRGYEQYF. Full variable domain (missing parts from reference TRBV5-1 and TRBJ2-7): KAGVTQTPRYLIKTRGQQVTLSCSPISGHRSVSWYQQTPGQGLQFLFEYFSETQRNKGNFPGRFSGRQFSNSRSEMNVSTLELGDSALYLCASSGRGYEQYFGPGTRLTVT.

The rearrangement uses TRBV5-6 and TRBJ2-6, with TRBD1 matching 10 bases. Per germline, CDR1 SGHDT and CDR2 YYEEEE. CDR3 length: 17 residues. After removal of 3 bases from V and 3 bases from J, the junction contained 6 bases not matched to a gene. Written as DNA, the CDR3 is TGTGCCAGCAGCTCGACAGGGGGCTGGGGTGGGGCCAACGTCCTGACTTTC. This encodes CASSSTGGWGGANVLTF.

This chain connects TRBV7-8 to TRBJ2-3; 7 nucleotides agree with TRBD1. There are 16 residues in the CDR3. The V and J ends lost 2 bases and 0 bases, in that order; junction bases with no gene match: 5. Germline values: CDR1 SGHVS, CDR2 FQNEAQ. The DNA of the CDR3 is TGTGCCAGCAGCTTACGACAGGGCCTGAGCACAGATACGCAGTATTTT. This translates into CASSLRQGLSTDTQYF.

This clone occurred many times. The rearrangement uses TRBV9 and TRBJ2-4; no clear D gene. CDR1 is SGDLS and CDR2 is YYNGEE in the germline V gene. Trimming removed 3 bases at V and 7 bases at J, with 8 bases between. The CDR3 runs 12 residues. The CDR3 protein is CASSGTENIQYF. CDR3 nucleotide sequence: TGTGCCAGCAGCGGGACGGAGAACATTCAGTACTTC.

This chain joins TRBV7-2 and TRBJ1-1, with a weak D call TRBD1 (5 bases). Trimming took off 5 bases at V and 4 bases at J, with 17 bases between the two ends. The V gene's germline CDR1 is SGHTA and CDR2 FQGNSA. The CDR3 totals 15 residues. The CDR3 reads CASSRYQGGGTEAFF. The CDR3 DNA is TGTGCCAGCAGCCGTTATCAGGGAGGTGGCACTGAAGCTTTCTTT.

This clone was counted once. The chain has TRBV15 and TRBJ2-7; the D call may be TRBD1 or TRBD2 (5 bases each). Germline V gene lookup returns CDR1 LNHNV and CDR2 YYDKDF (reference sequence). Trimming took off 0 bases at V and 1 base at J, with 10 bases between the two ends. The CDR3 extends over 15 amino acids. This chain's CDR3 is CATSRDRGESYEQYF. DNA for the CDR3: TGTGCCACCAGCAGAGATAGAGGGGAATCCTACGAGCAGTACTTC. Drawing the rest from reference TRBV15 and TRBJ2-7, the complete variable domain is DAMVIQNPRYQVTQFGKPVTLSCSQTLNHNVMYWYQQKSSQAPKLLFHYYDKDFNNEADTPDNFQSRRPNTSFCFLDIRSPGLGDTAMYLCATSRDRGESYEQYFGPGTRLTVT.

V and J are TRBV5-4 and TRBJ2-5; 7 nucleotides line up with TRBD2. Losses at the gene ends were 1 base for V and 5 bases for J; bases not matched to a gene: 11. CDR1 SGHNT and CDR2 YYREEE come from the germline V gene (reference sequence). CDR3 size: 16 residues. The CDR3 DNA reads as TGTGCCAGCAGCTTGCCGGCGGGGGAAGGGTGGGAGACCCAGTACTTC. It encodes CASSLPAGEGWETQYF.

The gene calls are TRBV27 and TRBJ2-1; TRBD1 matches at 9 bases. The CDR3 sequence is 15 residues long. J was trimmed by 3 bases and V by 7 bases; bases with no gene match: 7. The germline V gene encodes CDR1 MNHEY and CDR2 SMNVEV (reference sequence). The CDR3 loop reads CASTPGQGLYNEQFF. CDR3 sequence (DNA): TGTGCCAGCACTCCGGGACAGGGCCTCTACAATGAGCAGTTCTTC.

The gene calls are TRBV14 and TRBJ2-3; D could derive from TRBD1 or TRBD2 (5 bases each). CDR3 size: 15 residues. Germline-derived CDR1 and CDR2 are SGHDN and FVKESK. Trimming removed 1 base at V and 2 bases at J, with 10 bases between. CDR3 bases: TGTGCCAGCAGCCAAGCCCGGGGACCCACAGATACGCAGTATTTT. It codes for CASSQARGPTDTQYF.

This chain connects TRBV7-9 to TRBJ2-5; TRBD2 is a possible D gene (5 bases). CDR3 size: 13 residues. Germline CDR1 and CDR2: SEHNR and FQNEAQ (reference sequence). V was cut by 7 bases and J by 4 bases, with 13 bases left in between. The CDR3 here is CASKSGLRETQYF. CDR3 coding DNA: TGTGCCAGCAAATCGGGGTTGAGAGAGACCCAGTACTTC.

The rearrangement uses TRBV27 and TRBJ1-5; unclear D gene. In germline, CDR1 is MNHEY, CDR2 SMNVEV (reference sequence). This CDR3 is 15 amino acids long. V lost 2 bases and J 0 bases, leaving 8 bases between the germline ends. The CDR3 coding sequence is TGTGCCAGCAGTTTAAGCTTCAATAGCAATCAGCCCCAGCATTTT. It encodes CASSLSFNSNQPQHF.

The chain joins TRBV14 to TRBJ2-7; 7 bases agree with TRBD2. Per germline, CDR1 SGHDN and CDR2 FVKESK. The junction had 6 bases not matched to a gene; V was cut back by 4 bases and J by 0 bases. The CDR3 is made up of 15 amino acids. This CDR3 is CASSPGGGSSYEQYF. In DNA form, the CDR3 reads TGTGCCAGCAGCCCCGGGGGAGGGAGCTCCTACGAGCAGTACTTC.